This passage covers 10 T cell receptor beta chains from one sample sequenced in a study of metastatic and nonmetastatic thyroid tumors. Before thyroid surgery, none of the patients had received any treatment. TCRdb reprocessed the PCR reads via MiXCR. The sample records roughly 48,000 clones, approximately 17% being singletons. The sample consisted of blood. These receptors originate from a female donor with papillary thyroid cancer or a benign thyroid nodule (not recorded which). Some clones in this sample may be carry-over from other donors' samples.

The table lists this clone with a few counts. The chain links TRBV27 to TRBJ2-2; 10 nucleotides agree with TRBD1. This CDR3 region has 16 residues. V lost 4 bases to trimming and J lost 5 bases; unmatched junction nucleotides: 7. Germline V gene sequence: CDR1 MNHEY, CDR2 SMNVEV (reference sequence). CDR3 nucleotide sequence: TGTGCCAGCAGTTCCATCCCGGGACAGGGGACCGGGGAGCTGTTTTTT. Translated: CASSSIPGQGTGELFF.

By share, this clone counts as medium-sized. The DNA of the CDR3 is TGTGCCAGCAGTTCTCCCCACAGGACTCCTCATTCACCCCTCCACTTT. As protein: CASSSPHRTPHSPLHF. The J gene is TRBJ1-6, the V gene TRBV27, with D maybe TRBD1 (5 bases). The CDR3 runs to 16 residues. From germline, CDR1 is MNHEY and CDR2 SMNVEV (reference sequence). The germline V and J ends were trimmed by 4 bases and 8 bases, with 18 bases remaining between them.

This clone was observed at least ten times. The identical CDR3 is also encoded by other nucleotide sequences in the sample. The gene calls are TRBV27 and TRBJ1-5, with D uncertain. Germline V gene lookup returns CDR1 MNHEY and CDR2 SMNVEV (reference sequence). CDR3 size: 15 residues. Trimming took off 0 bases at V and 0 bases at J, with 6 bases between the two ends. The CDR3 reads CASSLSSASNQPQHF. CDR3 in DNA: TGTGCCAGCAGTTTATCGTCAGCTAGCAATCAGCCCCAGCATTTT.

There are many counts of this clone. CDR3: CASSFAESLGFYNSPLHF. CDR3 in DNA: TGTGCCAGCAGCTTTGCGGAATCACTTGGGTTTTATAATTCACCCCTCCACTTT. The V call is TRBV11-1, the J call TRBJ1-6; D not certain. V was pared by 3 bases and J by 4 bases, with 19 bases between. The CDR3 extends over 18 amino acids. Germline CDR1 reads SGHAT; CDR2 reads FQDESV (reference sequence). Drawing the rest from reference TRBV11-1 and TRBJ1-6, the complete variable domain is EAEVAQSPRYKITEKSQAVAFWCDPISGHATLYWYRQILGQGPELLVQFQDESVVDDSQLPKDRFSAERLKGVDSTLKIQPAELGDSAMYLCASSFAESLGFYNSPLHFGNGTRLTVT.

The chain has TRBV28 and TRBJ2-7; the D gene is possibly TRBD1 (8 bases). Germline V gives CDR1 MDHEN, CDR2 SYDVKM. The CDR3 spans 15 residues. V lost 6 bases to trimming and J lost 7 bases, with 22 bases between them. The CDR3 DNA follows: TGTGCCAGCAGACAGGGGGGGCGGGAGCTCTCAGAGCAGTACTTC. Translated: CASRQGGRELSEQYF. Variable domain in full (rest from reference TRBV28 and TRBJ2-7): DVKVTQSSRYLVKRTGEKVFLECVQDMDHENMFWYRQDPGLGLRLIYFSYDVKMKEKGDIPEGYSVSREKKERFSLILESASTNQTSMYLCASRQGGRELSEQYFGPGTRLTVT.

This clone was detected a few times. One end of the junction does not line up with germline, which may come from a read error. Within the sample, other DNA sequences also encode this same CDR3. The chain links TRBV28 to TRBJ2-7; 9 nucleotides line up with TRBD2. Germline values: CDR1 MDHEN, CDR2 SYDVKM. This CDR3 has 15 amino acids. CDR3 region: CASSLGLAGAYEQYF. The CDR3 DNA follows: TGTGCCAGCAGTTTAGGGTTAGCGGGGGCCTACGAGCAGTACTTT. Looking up the rest from reference TRBV28 and TRBJ2-7 gives the full variable domain: DVKVTQSSRYLVKRTGEKVFLECVQDMDHENMFWYRQDPGLGLRLIYFSYDVKMKEKGDIPEGYSVSREKKERFSLILESASTNQTSMYLCASSLGLAGAYEQYFGPGTRLTVT.

The V and J genes are TRBV7-3 and TRBJ2-7, with unresolved D. The germline V and J ends were trimmed by 4 bases and 0 bases, with 10 bases remaining between them. The CDR3 extends over 14 amino acids. The germline V gene encodes CDR1 SGHTA and CDR2 FQGTGA. The CDR3 DNA reads TGTGCCAGCAGCTACTCAGGAAGCTCCTACGAGCAGTACTTC. Translated: CASSYSGSSYEQYF.

In this sample, this clone turned up many times. V and J are TRBV20-1 and TRBJ1-2; no clear D. The CDR3 length is 13 residues. Trimming took 3 bases from V and 4 from J, leaving 12 bases between them. In germline, CDR1 is DFQATT, CDR2 SNEGSKA (reference sequence). The CDR3 region has the DNA TGCAGTGCTAGTCGCAAAGAGAGCTATGGCTACACCTTC. Its protein product is CSASRKESYGYTF.

This clone has a count of ten or more. The V call is TRBV11-1, the J call TRBJ2-1; no clear D gene. Trimming shortened V by 5 bases and J by 4 bases, and 18 bases separated the two germline ends. The germline V gene encodes CDR1 SGHAT and CDR2 FQDESV (reference sequence). The CDR3 covers 16 residues. The DNA of the CDR3 is TGTGCCAGCAGCATACGTCCCGCGCCCAAGTACAATGAGCAGTTCTTC. The encoded protein is CASSIRPAPKYNEQFF.

This clone was recorded at least ten times. The rearrangement joins TRBV20-1 to TRBJ2-7; D assignment may be TRBD1 or TRBD2 (5 bases each). This CDR3 is 12 amino acids long. Deletions cut 6 bases from V and 4 bases from J, with 13 bases between. Germline CDR1 DFQATT, CDR2 SNEGSKA (reference sequence). The CDR3 loop is CSAERGGYEQYF. The CDR3 region has the DNA TGCAGTGCCGAGAGGGGCGGGTACGAGCAGTACTTC.